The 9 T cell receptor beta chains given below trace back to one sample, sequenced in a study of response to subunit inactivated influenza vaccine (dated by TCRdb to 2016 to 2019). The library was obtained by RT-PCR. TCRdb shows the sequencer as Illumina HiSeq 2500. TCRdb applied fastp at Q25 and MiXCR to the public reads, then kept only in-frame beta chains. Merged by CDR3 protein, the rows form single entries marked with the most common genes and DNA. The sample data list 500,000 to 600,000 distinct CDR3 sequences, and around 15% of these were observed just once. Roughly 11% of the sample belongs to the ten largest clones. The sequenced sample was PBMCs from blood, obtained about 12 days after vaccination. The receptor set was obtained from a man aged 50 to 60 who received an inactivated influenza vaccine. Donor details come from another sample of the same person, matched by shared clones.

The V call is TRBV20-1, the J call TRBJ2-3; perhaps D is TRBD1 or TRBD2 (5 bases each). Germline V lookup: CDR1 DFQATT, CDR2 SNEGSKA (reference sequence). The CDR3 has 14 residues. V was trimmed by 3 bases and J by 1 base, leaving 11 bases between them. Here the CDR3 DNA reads TGCAGTGCTAGTCCCCAGGGAGGCACAGATACGCAGTATTTT. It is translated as CSASPQGGTDTQYF.

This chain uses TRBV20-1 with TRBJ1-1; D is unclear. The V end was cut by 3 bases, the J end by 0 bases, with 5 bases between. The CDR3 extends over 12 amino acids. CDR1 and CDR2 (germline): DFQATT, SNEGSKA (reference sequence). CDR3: CSASLMNTEAFF. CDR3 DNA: TGCAGTGCTAGCCTGATGAACACTGAAGCTTTCTTT.

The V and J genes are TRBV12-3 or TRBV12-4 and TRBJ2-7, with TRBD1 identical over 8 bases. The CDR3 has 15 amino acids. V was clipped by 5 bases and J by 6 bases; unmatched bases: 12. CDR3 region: CASSPHRTGKGEQYF. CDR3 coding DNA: TGTGCCAGCAGTCCTCACCGGACAGGGAAAGGCGAGCAGTACTTC.

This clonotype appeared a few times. The CDR3 region is CASRTDTNTEAFF. The CDR3 DNA reads TGTGCCAGCCGGACGGATACCAACACTGAAGCTTTCTTT. The J gene is TRBJ1-1, the V gene TRBV12-3 or TRBV12-4; D unresolved. Between the trimmed V and J ends, which lost 8 bases and 2 bases, there was a span of 12 bases. The CDR3 totals 13 residues.

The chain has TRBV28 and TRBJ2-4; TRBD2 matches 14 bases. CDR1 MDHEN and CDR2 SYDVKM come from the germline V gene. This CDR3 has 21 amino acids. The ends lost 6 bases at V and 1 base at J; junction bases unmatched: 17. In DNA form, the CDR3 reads TGTGCCAGCAGCCCCGCCAATCCGGGACTAGCGGGAGAGGCGGCCAAAAACATTCAGTACTTC. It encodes CASSPANPGLAGEAAKNIQYF.

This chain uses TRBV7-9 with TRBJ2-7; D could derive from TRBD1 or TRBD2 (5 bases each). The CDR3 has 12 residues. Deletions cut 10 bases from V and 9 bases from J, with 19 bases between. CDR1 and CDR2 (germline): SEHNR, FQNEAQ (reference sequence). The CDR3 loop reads CAIRDRTSGQYF. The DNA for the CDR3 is TGTGCCATCCGGGACCGAACATCGGGGCAGTACTTC. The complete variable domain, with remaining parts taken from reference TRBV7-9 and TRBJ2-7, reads DTGVSQNPRHKITKRGQNVTFRCDPISEHNRLYWYRQTLGQGPEFLTYFQNEAQLEKSRLLSDRFSAERPKGSFSTLEIQRTEQGDSAMYLCAIRDRTSGQYFGPGTRLTVT.

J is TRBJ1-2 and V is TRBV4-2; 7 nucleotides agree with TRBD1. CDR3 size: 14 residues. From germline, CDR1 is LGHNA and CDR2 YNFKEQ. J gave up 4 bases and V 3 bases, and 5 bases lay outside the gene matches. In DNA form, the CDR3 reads TGTGCCAGCAGCCAGGAAAGGACAGGCTATGGCTACACCTTC. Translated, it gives CASSQERTGYGYTF.

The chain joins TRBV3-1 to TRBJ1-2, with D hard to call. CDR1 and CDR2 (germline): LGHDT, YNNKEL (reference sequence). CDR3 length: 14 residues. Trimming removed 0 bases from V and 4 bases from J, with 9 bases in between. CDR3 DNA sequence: TGTGCCAGCAGCCAAGATCGGCGACCCTATGGCTACACCTTC. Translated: CASSQDRRPYGYTF.

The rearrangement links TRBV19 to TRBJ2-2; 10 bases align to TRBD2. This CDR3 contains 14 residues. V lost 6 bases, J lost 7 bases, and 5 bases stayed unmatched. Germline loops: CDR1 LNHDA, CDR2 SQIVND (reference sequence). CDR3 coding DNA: TGTGCCAGTAGACCTAGCGGGGGAATCGGGGAGCTGTTTTTT. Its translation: CASRPSGGIGELFF.